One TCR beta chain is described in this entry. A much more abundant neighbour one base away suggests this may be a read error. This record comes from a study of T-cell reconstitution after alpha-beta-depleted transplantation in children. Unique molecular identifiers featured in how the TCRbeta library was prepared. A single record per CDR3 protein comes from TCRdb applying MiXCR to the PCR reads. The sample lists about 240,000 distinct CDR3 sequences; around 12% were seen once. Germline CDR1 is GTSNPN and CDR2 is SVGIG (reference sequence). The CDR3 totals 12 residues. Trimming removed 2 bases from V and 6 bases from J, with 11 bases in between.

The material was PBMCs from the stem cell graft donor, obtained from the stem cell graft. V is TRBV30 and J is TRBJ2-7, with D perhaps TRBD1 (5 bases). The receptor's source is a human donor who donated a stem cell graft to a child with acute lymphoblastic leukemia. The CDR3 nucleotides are TGTGCCTGGAGTCCCAGGGTATCCGAGCAGTACTTC. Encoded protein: CAWSPRVSEQYF.